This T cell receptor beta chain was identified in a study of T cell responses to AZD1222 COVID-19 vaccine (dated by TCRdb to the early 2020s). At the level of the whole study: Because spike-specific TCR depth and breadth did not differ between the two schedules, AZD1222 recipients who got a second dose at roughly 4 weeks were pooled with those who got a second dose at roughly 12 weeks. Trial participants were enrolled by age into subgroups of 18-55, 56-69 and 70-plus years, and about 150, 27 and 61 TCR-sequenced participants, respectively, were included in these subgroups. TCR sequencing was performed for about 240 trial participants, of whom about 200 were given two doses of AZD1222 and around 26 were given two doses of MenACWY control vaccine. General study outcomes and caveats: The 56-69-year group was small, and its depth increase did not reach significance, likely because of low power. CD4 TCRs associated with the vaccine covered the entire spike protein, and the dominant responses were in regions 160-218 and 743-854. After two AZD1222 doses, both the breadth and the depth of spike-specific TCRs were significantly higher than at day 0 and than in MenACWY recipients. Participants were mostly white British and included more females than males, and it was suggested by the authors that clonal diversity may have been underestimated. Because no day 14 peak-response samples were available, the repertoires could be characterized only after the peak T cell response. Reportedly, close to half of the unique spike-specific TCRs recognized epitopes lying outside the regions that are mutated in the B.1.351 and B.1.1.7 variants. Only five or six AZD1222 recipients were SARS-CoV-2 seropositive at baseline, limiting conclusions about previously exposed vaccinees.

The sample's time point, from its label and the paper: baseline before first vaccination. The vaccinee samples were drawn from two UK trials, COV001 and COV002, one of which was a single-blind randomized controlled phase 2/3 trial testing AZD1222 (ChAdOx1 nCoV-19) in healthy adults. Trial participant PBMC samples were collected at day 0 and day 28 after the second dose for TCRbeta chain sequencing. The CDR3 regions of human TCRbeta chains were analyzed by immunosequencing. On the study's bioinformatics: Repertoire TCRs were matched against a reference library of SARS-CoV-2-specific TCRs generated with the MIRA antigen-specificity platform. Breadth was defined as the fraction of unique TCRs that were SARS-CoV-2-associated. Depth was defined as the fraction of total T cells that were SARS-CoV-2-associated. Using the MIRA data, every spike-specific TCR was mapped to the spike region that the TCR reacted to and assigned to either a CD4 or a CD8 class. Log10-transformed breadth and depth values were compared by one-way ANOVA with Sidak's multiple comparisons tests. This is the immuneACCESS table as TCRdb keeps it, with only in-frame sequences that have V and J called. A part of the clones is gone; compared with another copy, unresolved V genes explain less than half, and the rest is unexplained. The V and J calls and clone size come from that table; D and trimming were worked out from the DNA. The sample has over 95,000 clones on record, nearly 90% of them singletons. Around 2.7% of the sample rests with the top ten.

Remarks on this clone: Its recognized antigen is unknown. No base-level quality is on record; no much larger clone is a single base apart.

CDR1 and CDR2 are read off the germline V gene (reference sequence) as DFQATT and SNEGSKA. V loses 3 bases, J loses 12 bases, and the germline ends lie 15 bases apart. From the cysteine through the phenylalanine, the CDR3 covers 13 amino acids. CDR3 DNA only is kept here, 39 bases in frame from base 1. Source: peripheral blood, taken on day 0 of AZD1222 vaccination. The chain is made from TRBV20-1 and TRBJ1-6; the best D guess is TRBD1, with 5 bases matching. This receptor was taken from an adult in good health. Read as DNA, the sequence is TGCAGTGCTAGTAGGTTGGGCCAGGGACCCCTCCACTTT. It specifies CSASRLGQGPLHF.